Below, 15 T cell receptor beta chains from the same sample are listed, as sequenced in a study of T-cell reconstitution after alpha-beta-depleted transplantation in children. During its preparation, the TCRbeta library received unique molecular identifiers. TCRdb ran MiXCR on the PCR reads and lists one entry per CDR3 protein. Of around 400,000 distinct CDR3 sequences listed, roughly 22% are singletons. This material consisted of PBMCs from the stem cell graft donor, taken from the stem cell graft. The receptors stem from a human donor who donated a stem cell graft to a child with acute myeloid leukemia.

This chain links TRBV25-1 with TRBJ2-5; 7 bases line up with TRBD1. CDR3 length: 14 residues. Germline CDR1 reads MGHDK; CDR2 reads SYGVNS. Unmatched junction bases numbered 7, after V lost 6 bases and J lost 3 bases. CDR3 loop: CASRPWTGEETQYF. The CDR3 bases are TGTGCCAGCAGACCCTGGACAGGAGAAGAGACCCAGTACTTC.

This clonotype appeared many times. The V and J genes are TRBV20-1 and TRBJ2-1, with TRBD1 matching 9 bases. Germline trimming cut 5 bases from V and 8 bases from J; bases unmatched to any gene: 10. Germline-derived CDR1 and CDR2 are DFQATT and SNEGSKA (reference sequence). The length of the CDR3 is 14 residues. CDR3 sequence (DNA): TGCAGTGCTGCACGGGACAGGGTGGGGGATGAGCAGTTCTTC. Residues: CSAARDRVGDEQFF.

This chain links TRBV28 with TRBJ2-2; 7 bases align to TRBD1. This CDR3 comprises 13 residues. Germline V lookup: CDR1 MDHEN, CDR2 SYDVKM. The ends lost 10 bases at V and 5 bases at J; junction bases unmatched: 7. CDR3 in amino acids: CANQQGKTGELFF. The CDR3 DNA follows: TGTGCCAACCAACAGGGGAAAACCGGGGAGCTGTTTTTT. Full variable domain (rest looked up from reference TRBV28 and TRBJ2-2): DVKVTQSSRYLVKRTGEKVFLECVQDMDHENMFWYRQDPGLGLRLIYFSYDVKMKEKGDIPEGYSVSREKKERFSLILESASTNQTSMYLCANQQGKTGELFFGEGSRLTVL.

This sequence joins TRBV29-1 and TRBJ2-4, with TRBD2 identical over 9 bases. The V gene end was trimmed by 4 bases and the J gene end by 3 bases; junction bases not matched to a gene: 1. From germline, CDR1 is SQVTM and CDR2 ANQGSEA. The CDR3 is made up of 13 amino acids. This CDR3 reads CSVATSGKNIQYF. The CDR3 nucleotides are TGCAGCGTTGCGACTAGCGGCAAAAACATTCAGTACTTC.

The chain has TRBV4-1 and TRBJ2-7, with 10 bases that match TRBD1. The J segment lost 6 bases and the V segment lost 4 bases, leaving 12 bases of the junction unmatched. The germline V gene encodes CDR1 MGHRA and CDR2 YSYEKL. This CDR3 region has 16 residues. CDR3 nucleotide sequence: TGCGCCAGCAGCCTAACCGACAGGGGGCTCCCTCTCGAGCAGTACTTC. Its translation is CASSLTDRGLPLEQYF.

The CDR3 DNA follows: TGTGCCGCAGGGACAGTAGGGGACAATGAGCAGTTCTTC. Its translation is CAAGTVGDNEQFF. The chain has TRBV10-3 and TRBJ2-1, with 7 bases identical to TRBD1. Unmatched junction bases numbered 9, after V lost 11 bases and J lost 5 bases. CDR1 and CDR2 (germline): ENHRY, SYGVKD. The CDR3 loop spans 13 amino acids.

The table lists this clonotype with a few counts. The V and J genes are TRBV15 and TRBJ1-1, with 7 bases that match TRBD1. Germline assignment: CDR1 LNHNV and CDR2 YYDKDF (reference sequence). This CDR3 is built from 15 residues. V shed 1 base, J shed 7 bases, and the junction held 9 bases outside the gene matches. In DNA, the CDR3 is TGTGCCACCAGCAGAGGTGGGGAAGGGGGCATTGAAGCTTTCTTT. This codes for CATSRGGEGGIEAFF.

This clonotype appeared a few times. CDR3 DNA: TGCGCCAGCAGCCAAATCAAAGGACTAGCGGGGGGCAATGAGCAGTTCTTC. Protein: CASSQIKGLAGGNEQFF. The chain joins TRBV5-1 to TRBJ2-1, with 14 positions matching TRBD2. The CDR3 length is 17 residues. V dropped 4 bases and J dropped 6; count of bases not matched to a gene: 9. Germline loops: CDR1 SGHRS, CDR2 YFSETQ.

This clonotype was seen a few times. The DNA of the CDR3 is TGCAGTGCTAGAAGAGGATGGAACACCGGGGAGCTGTTTTTT. This gives the protein CSARRGWNTGELFF. The V and J genes are TRBV20-1 and TRBJ2-2; no definite D call. The V and J ends lost 2 bases and 1 base respectively, with 8 bases between them. CDR1 and CDR2 from the germline V gene are DFQATT and SNEGSKA (reference sequence). There are 14 residues in the CDR3.

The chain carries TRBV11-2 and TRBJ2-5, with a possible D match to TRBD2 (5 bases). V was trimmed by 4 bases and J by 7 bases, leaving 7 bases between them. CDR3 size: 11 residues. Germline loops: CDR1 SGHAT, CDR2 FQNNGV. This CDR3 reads CASSSEGTQYF. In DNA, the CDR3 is TGTGCCAGCAGCTCTGAGGGGACCCAGTACTTC.

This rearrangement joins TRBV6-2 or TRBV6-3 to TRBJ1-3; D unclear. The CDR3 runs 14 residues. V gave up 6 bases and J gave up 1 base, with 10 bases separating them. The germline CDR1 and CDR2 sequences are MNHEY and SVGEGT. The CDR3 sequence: CASRNRESGNTIYF. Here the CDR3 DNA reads TGTGCCAGCAGAAACAGAGAGTCTGGAAACACCATATATTTT.

CDR3 residues: CAISQPTVGFGETQYF. The CDR3 DNA reads TGTGCCATCAGTCAACCAACGGTTGGTTTCGGGGAGACCCAGTACTTC. The chain carries TRBV10-3 and TRBJ2-5; D is undetermined. Germline CDR1 is ENHRY and CDR2 is SYGVKD. CDR3 length: 16 residues. Trimming stripped 5 bases from V and 5 bases from J, with 21 bases between.

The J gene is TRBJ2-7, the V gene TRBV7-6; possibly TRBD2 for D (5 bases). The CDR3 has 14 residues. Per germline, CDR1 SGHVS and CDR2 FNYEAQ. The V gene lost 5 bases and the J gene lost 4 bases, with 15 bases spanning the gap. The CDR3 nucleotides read TGTGCCAGCAGCCAAGGAGGTGGCGGGTACGAGCAGTACTTC. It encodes CASSQGGGGYEQYF.

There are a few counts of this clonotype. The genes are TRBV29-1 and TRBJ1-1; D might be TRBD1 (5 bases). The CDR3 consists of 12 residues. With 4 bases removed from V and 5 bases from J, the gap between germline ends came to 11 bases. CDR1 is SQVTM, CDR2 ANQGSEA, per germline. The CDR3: CSVGGQGTEAFF. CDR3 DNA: TGCAGCGTTGGGGGTCAGGGAACTGAAGCTTTCTTT.

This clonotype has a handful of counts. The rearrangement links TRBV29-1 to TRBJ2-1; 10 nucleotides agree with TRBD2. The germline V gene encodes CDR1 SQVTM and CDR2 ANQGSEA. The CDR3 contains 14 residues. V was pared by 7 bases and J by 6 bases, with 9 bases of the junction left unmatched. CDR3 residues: CSGKTSGRSNEQFF. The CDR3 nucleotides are TGCAGCGGCAAGACTAGCGGGCGGAGCAATGAGCAGTTCTTC.